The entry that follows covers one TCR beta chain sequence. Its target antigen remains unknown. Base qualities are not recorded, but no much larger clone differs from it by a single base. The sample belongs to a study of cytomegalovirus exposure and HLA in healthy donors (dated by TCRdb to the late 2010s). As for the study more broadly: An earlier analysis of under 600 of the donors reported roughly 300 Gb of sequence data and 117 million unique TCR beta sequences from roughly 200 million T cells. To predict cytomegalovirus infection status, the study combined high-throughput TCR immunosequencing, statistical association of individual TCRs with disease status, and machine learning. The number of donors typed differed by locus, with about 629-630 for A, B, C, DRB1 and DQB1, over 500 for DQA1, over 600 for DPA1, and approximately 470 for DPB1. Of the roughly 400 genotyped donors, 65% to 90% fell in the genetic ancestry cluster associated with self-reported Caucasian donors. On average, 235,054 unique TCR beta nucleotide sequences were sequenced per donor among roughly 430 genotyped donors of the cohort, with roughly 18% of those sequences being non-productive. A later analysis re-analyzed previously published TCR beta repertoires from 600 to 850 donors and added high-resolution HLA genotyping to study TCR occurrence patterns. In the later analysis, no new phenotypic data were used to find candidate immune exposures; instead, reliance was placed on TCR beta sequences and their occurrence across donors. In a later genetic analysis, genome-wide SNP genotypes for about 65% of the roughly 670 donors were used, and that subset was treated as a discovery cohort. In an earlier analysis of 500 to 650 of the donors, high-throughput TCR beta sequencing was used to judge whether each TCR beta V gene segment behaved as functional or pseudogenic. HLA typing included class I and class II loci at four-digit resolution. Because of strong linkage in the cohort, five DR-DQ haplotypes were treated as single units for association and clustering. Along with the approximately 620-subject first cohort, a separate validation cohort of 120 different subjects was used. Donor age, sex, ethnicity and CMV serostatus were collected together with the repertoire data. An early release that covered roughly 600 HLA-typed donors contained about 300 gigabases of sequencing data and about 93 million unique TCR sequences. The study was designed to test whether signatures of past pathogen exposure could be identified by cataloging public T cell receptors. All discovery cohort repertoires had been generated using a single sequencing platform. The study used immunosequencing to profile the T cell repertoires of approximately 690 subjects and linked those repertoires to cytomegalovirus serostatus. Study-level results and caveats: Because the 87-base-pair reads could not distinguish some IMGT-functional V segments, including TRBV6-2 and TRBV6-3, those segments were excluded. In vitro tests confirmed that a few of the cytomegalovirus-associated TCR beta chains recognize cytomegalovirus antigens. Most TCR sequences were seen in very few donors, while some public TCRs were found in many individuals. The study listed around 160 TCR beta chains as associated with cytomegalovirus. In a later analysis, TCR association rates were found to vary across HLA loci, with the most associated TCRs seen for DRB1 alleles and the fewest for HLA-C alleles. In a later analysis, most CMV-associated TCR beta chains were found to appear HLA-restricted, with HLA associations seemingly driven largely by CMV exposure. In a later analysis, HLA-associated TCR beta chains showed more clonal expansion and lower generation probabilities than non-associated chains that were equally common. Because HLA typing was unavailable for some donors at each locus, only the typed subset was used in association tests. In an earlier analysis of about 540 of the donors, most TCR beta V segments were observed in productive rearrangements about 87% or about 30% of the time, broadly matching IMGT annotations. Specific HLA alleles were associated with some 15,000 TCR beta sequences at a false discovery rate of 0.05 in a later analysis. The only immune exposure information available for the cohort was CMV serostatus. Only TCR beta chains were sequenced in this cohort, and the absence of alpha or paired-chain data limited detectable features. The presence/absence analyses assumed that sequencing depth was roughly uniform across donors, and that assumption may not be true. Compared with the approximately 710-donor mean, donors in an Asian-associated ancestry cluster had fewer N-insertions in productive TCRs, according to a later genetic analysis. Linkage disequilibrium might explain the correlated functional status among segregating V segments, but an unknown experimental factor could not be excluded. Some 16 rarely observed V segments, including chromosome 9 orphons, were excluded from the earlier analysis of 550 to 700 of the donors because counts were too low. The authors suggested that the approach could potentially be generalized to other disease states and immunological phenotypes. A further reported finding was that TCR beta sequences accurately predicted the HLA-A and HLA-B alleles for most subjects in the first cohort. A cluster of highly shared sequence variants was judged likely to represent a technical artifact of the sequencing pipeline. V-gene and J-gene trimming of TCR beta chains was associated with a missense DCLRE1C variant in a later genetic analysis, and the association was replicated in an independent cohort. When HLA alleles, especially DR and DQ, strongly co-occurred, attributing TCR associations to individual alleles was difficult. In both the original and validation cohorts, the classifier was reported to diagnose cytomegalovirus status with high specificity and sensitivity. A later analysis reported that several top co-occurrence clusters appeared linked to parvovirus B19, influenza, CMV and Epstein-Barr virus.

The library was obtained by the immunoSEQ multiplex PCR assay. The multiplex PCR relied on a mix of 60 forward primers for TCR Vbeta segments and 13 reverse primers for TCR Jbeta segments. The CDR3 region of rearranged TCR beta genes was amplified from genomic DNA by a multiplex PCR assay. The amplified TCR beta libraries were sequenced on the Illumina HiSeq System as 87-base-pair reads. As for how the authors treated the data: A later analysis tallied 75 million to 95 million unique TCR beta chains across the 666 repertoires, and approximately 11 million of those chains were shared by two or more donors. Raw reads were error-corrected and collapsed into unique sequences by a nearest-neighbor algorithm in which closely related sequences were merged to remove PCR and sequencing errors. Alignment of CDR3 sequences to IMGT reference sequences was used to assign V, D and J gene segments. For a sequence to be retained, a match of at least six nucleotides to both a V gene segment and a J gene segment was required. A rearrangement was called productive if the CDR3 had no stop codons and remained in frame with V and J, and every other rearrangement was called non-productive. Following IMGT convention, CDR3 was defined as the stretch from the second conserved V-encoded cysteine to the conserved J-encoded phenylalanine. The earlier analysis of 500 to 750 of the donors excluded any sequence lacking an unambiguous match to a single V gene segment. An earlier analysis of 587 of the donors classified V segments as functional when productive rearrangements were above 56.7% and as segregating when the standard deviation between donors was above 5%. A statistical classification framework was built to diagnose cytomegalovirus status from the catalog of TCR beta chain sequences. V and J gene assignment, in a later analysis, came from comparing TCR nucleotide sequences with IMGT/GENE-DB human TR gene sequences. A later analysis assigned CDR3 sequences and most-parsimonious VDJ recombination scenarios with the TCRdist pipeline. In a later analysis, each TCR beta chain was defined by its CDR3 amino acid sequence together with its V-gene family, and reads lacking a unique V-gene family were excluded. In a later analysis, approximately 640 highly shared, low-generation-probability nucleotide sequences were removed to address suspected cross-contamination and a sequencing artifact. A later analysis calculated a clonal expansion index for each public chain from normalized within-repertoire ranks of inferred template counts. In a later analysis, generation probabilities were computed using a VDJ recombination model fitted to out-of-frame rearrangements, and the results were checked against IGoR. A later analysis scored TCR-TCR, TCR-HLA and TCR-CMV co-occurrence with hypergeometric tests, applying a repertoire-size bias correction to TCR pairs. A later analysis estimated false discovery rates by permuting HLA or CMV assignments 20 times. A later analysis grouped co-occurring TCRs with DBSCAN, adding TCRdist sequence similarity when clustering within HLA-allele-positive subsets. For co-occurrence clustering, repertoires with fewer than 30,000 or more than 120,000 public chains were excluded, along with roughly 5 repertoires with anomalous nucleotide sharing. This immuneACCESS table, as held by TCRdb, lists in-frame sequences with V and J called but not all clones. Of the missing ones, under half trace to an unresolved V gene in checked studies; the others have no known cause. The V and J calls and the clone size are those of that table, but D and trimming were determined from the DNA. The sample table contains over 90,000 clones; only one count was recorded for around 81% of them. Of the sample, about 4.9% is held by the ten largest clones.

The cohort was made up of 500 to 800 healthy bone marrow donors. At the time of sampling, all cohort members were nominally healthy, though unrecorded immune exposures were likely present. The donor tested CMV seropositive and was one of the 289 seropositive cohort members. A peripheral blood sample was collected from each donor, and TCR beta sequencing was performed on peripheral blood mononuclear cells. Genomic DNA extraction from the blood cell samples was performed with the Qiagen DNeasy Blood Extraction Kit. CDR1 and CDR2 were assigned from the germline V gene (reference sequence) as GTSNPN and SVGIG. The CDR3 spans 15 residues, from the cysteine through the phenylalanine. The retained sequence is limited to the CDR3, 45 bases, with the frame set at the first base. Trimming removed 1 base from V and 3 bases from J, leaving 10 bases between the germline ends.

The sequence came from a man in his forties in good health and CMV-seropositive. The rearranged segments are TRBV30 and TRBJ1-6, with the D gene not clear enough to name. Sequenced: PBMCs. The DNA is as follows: TGTGCCTGGAGTGGGGAGGCTTACTATAATTCACCCCTCCACTTT. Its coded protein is CAWSGEAYYNSPLHF.